These 5 T cell receptor beta chains share one sample of origin, sequenced in a study of cytomegalovirus exposure and HLA in healthy donors. 13 Jbeta primers and 60 Vbeta primers were used for the PCR. Clones were sequenced by immunoSEQ multiplex PCR, and TCRdb holds only the in-frame ones, with some missing. The data contain approximately 150,000 clones, 80% of them singletons. Sample: PBMCs. The receptors stem from a man aged 30 to 39 in good health and CMV-seronegative.

This clone has just a few counts. The chain joins TRBV30 to TRBJ1-4; D gene unclear. CDR1 and CDR2 from the germline V gene are GTSNPN and SVGIG (reference sequence). The CDR3 has 15 amino acids. V was pared by 0 bases and J by 3 bases, with 11 bases between. The CDR3 sequence: CAWSVKRAANEKLFF. CDR3 DNA: TGTGCCTGGAGTGTAAAGAGGGCGGCTAATGAAAAACTGTTTTTT.

This clone was found a few times. The chain recombines TRBV5-1 with TRBJ1-5; D is uncertain. The CDR3 length is 14 residues. Germline V gene data show CDR1 as SGHRS and CDR2 as YFSETQ. The V and J ends lost 0 bases and 6 bases respectively, with 10 bases between them. CDR3 region: CASSLEGGSQPQHF. The CDR3 coding sequence is TGCGCCAGCAGCTTGGAAGGTGGGAGTCAGCCCCAGCATTTT.

The chain joins TRBV28 to TRBJ2-3; 14 bases line up with TRBD2. CDR3 length: 21 residues. Germline trimming cut 1 base from V and 3 bases from J; bases unmatched to any gene: 15. The germline gives CDR1 MDHEN, CDR2 SYDVKM. CDR3 protein: CASSLYLLPGTSGSSTDTQYF. The CDR3 DNA sequence: TGTGCCAGCAGTTTATACCTTTTGCCCGGGACTAGCGGGAGTAGTACAGATACGCAGTATTTT. The whole variable domain, remainder taken from reference TRBV28 and TRBJ2-3, is DVKVTQSSRYLVKRTGEKVFLECVQDMDHENMFWYRQDPGLGLRLIYFSYDVKMKEKGDIPEGYSVSREKKERFSLILESASTNQTSMYLCASSLYLLPGTSGSSTDTQYFGPGTRLTVL.

The V call is TRBV7-3, the J call TRBJ2-6; 7 bases align to TRBD1. V was pared by 7 bases and J by 4 bases, with 16 bases of the junction left unmatched. The CDR3 is 18 residues long. Per the germline V gene, CDR1 is SGHTA and CDR2 is FQGTGA. For the CDR3, the DNA is TGTGCCAGCACCCCGACAGGGCCCCCCTTGGCCGGGGCCAACGTCCTGACTTTC. This codes for CASTPTGPPLAGANVLTF.

This sequence joins TRBV19 and TRBJ1-5; D not resolved. Trimming removed 5 bases at V and 6 bases at J, with 17 bases between. From germline, CDR1 is LNHDA and CDR2 SQIVND (reference sequence). The CDR3 is 15 residues long. CDR3 bases: TGTGCCAGTAGTGCCCCCAACCGGGAAGCTCAGCCCCAGCATTTT. Protein sequence: CASSAPNREAQPQHF.